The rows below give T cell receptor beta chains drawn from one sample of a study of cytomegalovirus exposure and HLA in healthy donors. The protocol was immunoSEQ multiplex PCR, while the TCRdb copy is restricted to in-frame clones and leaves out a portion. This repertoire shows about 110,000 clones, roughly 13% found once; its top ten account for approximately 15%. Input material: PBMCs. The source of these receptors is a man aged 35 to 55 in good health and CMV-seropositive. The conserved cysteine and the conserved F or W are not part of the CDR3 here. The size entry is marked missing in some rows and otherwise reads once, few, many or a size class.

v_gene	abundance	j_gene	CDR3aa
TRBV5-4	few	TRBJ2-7	ASSLAGQVHEQY
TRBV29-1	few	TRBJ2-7	SVLLDRAYEQY
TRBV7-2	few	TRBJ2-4	ASSAGQINIQY
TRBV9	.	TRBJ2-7	ASSVEAGAPYEQY
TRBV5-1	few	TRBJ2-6	ASSPPVTGAGANVLT
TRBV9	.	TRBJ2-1	ASSVGSSGRNEQF
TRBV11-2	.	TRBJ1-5	ASSLAPSEAQH
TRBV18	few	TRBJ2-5	ASSSGTAQETQY
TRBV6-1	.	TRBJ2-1	ASVGHSHNEQF
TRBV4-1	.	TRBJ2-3	ASRELAGGADTQY
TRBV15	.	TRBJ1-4	ATRRRGQREKLF
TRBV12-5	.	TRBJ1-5	ASGPPDRPGGPQH
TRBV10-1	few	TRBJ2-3	ASSEAGQRTDTQY
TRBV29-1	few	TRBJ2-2	SVEGPRQGQERTGELF
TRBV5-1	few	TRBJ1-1	ASSLHGSLKADTEAF
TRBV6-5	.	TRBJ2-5	ASSYGGQGGETQY
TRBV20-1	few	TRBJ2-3	SAEGGDTQY
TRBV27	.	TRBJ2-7	ASNNGQRQGREQY
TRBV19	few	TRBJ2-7	ASSDAGGPWEQY
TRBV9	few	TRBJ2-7	ASSVGLADYEQY
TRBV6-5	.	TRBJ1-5	ASSYTGTGDQPQH
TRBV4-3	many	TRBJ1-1	ASSQGASGLRAEAF
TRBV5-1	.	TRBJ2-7	ASRLSSYEQY
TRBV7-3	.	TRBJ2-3	ASSPVAGASDTQY